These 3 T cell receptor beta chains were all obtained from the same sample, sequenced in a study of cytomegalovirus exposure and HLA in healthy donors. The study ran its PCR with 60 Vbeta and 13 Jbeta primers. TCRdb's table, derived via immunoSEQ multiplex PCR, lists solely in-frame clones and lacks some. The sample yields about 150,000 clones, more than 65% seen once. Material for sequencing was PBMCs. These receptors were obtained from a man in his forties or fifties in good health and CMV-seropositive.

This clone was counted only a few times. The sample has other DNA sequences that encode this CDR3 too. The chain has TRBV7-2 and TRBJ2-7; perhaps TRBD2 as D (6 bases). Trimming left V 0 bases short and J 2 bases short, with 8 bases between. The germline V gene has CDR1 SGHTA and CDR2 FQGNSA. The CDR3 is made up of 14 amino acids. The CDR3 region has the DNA TGTGCCAGCAGCTTAGCGGGAGGAGCCTACGAGCAGTACTTC. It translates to CASSLAGGAYEQYF.

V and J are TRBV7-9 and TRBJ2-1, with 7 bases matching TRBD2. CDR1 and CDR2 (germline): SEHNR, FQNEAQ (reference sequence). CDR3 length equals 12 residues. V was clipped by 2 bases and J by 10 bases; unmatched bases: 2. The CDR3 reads CASSLWEGEQFF. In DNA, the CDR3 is TGTGCCAGCAGCTTATGGGAGGGAGAGCAGTTCTTC.

This CDR3 is CASSSSWAGAFYEQYF. The CDR3 DNA sequence: TGTGCCAGCAGCTCTTCATGGGCAGGGGCGTTCTACGAGCAGTACTTC. This chain uses TRBV27 with TRBJ2-7; TRBD1 might be the D (6 bases). Trimming cost V 6 bases and J 3 bases, with 21 bases left between them. From germline, CDR1 is MNHEY and CDR2 SMNVEV (reference sequence). The length of the CDR3 is 16 residues.